Below, 8 T cell receptor beta chains from the same sample are listed, as sequenced in a study of shared clonotypes between healthy human individuals. The protocol was immunoSEQ multiplex PCR, while the TCRdb copy is restricted to in-frame clones and leaves out a portion. The table includes 2.5 million or so clones, just over 90% detected once. The source material was naive CD4+ T cells sorted from blood. Subset: CD45RA+ positively selected. The receptors shown here come from a young man in good health.

The J gene is TRBJ2-3, the V gene TRBV11-2; 12 bases are shared with TRBD2. V dropped 5 bases and J dropped 7; count of bases not matched to a gene: 10. Germline CDR1 is SGHAT and CDR2 is FQNNGV. The CDR3 is made up of 16 amino acids. CDR3 DNA: TGTGCCAGCAGCGACCTAGCGGGAGGGCCCATGAATACGCAGTATTTT. Protein sequence: CASSDLAGGPMNTQYF.

The gene calls are TRBV10-2 and TRBJ2-5, with 10 bases matching TRBD2. The germline V gene encodes CDR1 WSHSY and CDR2 SAAADI. This CDR3 is 16 amino acids long. Trimming took 4 bases from V and 7 from J; bases not matched to a gene: 12. The CDR3 is CASSAKTSGSTGTQYF. The CDR3 DNA reads as TGCGCCAGCAGTGCGAAGACTAGCGGGTCCACGGGGACCCAGTACTTC.

V usage is TRBV19 and J usage is TRBJ2-7; 8 bases are shared with TRBD1. Germline V gives CDR1 LNHDA, CDR2 SQIVND (reference sequence). V lost 9 bases to trimming and J lost 5 bases; unmatched junction nucleotides: 21. The CDR3 is 17 amino acids. CDR3 sequence: CARPGRYRDRPPHEQYF. Here the CDR3 DNA reads TGTGCCAGACCTGGGAGATACCGGGACAGGCCCCCCCACGAGCAGTACTTC.

The rearrangement uses TRBV5-6 and TRBJ1-4; D is perhaps TRBD1 (5 bases). CDR1 SGHDT and CDR2 YYEEEE come from the germline V gene. V was trimmed by 4 bases and J by 4 bases, leaving 17 bases between them. The CDR3 is made up of 16 amino acids. In nucleotides, the CDR3 is TGTGCCAGCAGCAAGGACATGGGGGAGGTTAATGAAAAACTGTTTTTT. It specifies CASSKDMGEVNEKLFF.

V usage is TRBV6-5 and J usage is TRBJ2-7; D possibly matches TRBD1 or TRBD2 (6 bases each). CDR1 is MNHEY and CDR2 is SVGAGI in the germline V gene. The V end lost 4 bases, the J end lost 2 bases, and 18 bases lay between the germline ends. The CDR3 runs 16 residues. The CDR3 DNA follows: TGTGCCAGCAGTTTCTCAAGGGGGGTAACCACCTACGAGCAGTACTTC. Translating it yields CASSFSRGVTTYEQYF.

Points on this clone: The same CDR3 arises from other DNA sequences in this sample as well. The chain joins TRBV6-5 to TRBJ2-7; TRBD1 aligns across 8 bases. Germline-derived CDR1 and CDR2 are MNHEY and SVGAGI. After removal of 6 bases from V and 1 base from J, the junction contained 5 bases not matched to a gene. The CDR3 extends over 14 amino acids. The CDR3 nucleotides read TGTGCCAGCAGCCGGGGGACAGGATCCTACGAGCAGTACTTC. This sequence encodes CASSRGTGSYEQYF.

The chain combines TRBV6-6 with TRBJ1-2, with 7 bases fitting TRBD1. The CDR3 sequence is 12 residues long. The germline CDR1 and CDR2 sequences are MNHNY and SVGAGI (reference sequence). With 5 bases clipped from V and 8 bases from J, the junction kept 5 bases outside the gene matches. DNA for the CDR3: TGTGCCAGCAGTCACACAGGGGAGGGCTACACCTTC. This sequence encodes CASSHTGEGYTF.

This clone was counted once. CDR3 sequence: CASSSSGTGTYNEQFF. The CDR3 DNA reads as TGCGCCAGCAGCTCCTCCGGGACAGGGACCTACAATGAGCAGTTCTTC. The chain has TRBV5-1 and TRBJ2-1, with TRBD1 identical over 9 bases. The junction had 6 bases not matched to a gene; V was cut back by 3 bases and J by 2 bases. Germline V lookup: CDR1 SGHRS, CDR2 YFSETQ. The CDR3 has 16 residues. Full variable domain (remainder filled in from reference TRBV5-1 and TRBJ2-1): KAGVTQTPRYLIKTRGQQVTLSCSPISGHRSVSWYQQTPGQGLQFLFEYFSETQRNKGNFPGRFSGRQFSNSRSEMNVSTLELGDSALYLCASSSSGTGTYNEQFFGPGTRLTVL.